The rows below give T cell receptor beta chains drawn from one sample of a study of resident and recirculating memory T cells in vitiligo. Some clones are missing from TCRdb's copy, which holds only in-frame ones; the method was immunoSEQ multiplex PCR. Altogether 55,000 to 75,000 clones are present, more than 85% being singletons, with the ten largest covering more than 4%. The material sequenced was blood. The receptors were gathered from a male donor with vitiligo. The CDR3 runs from the conserved cysteine through the conserved F or W. D genes are given only for firm matches. Only some rows state a clone size, as once, few, many or a class for expanded clones.

>TRBV30|TRBJ2-1|TRBD1|NA
CAWSVSGTGKNNEQFF
TGTGCCTGGAGTGTTTCCGGGACAGGGAAAAACAATGAGCAGTTCTTC
>TRBV9|TRBJ2-1|NA|NA
CASTRGGGTYNEQFF
TGTGCCAGCACCAGGGGCGGGGGCACCTACAATGAGCAGTTCTTC
>TRBV7-9|TRBJ2-7|NA|NA
CASSLTLAHEQYF
TGTGCCAGCAGCCTCACGCTGGCCCACGAGCAGTACTTC
>TRBV4-3|TRBJ2-5|NA|NA
CASSYRYQGGETQYF
TGCGCCAGCAGCTACAGGTACCAGGGTGGAGAGACCCAGTACTTC
>TRBV20-1|TRBJ1-2|NA|NA
CSVSGYTF
TGCTCTGTTTCTGGCTACACCTTC
>TRBV7-8|TRBJ1-1|TRBD1|NA
CASSLAPTGEAFF
TGTGCCAGCAGCTTAGCGCCAACAGGGGAGGCTTTCTTT
>TRBV9|TRBJ1-1|NA|few
CASSDQVNTEAFF
TGTGCCAGCAGCGACCAGGTTAACACTGAAGCTTTCTTT
>TRBV6-5|TRBJ2-2|TRBD1|NA
CASSYSGQGITGELFF
TGTGCCAGCAGTTACTCAGGACAGGGCATCACCGGGGAGCTGTTTTTT
>TRBV6-1|TRBJ1-3|TRBD1|NA
CASSGKTGRRVNTIYF
TGTGCCAGCAGTGGAAAGACAGGGCGAAGGGTAAACACCATATATTTT
>TRBV5-1|TRBJ2-5|NA|NA
CASSRTLPGYEETQYF
TGCGCCAGCAGCAGGACCCTACCGGGGTACGAAGAGACCCAGTACTTC